One sample yielded the 5 T cell receptor beta chains listed below, sequenced in a study of identical twins. TCRdb itself ran the 5' RACE reads through MiXCR, one entry per CDR3 protein. The top ten hold about 1.5% of the sample, which has about 890,000 distinct CDR3 sequences, roughly an eighth seen once. This sample also appeared in a second study, on yellow fever vaccine responses in identical twins.

The specimen sequenced was PBMCs. These receptors came from a woman aged 18-29 years in good health.

This clonotype was detected only a few times. The chain couples TRBV21-1 to TRBJ2-4; TRBD2 is taken as the D call from the table, unchecked against the DNA. TRBV21-1 is flagged as a pseudogene. This CDR3 is 17 amino acids long. The CDR3 DNA sequence: TGTGCCAGCAAAGAAAAAGGGCAGGACGAAGCCAAAAACATTCAGTACTTC. Amino acids: CASKEKGQDEAKNIQYF.

This clonotype has at least ten counts. The V call is TRBV24-1, the J call TRBJ2-2, with D possibly TRBD2 on 5 matching bases. Germline V lookup: CDR1 KGHDR, CDR2 SFDVKD. The V and J ends lost 4 bases and 6 bases respectively, with 11 bases between them. This CDR3 is built from 14 residues. CDR3 sequence reads: CATSDTDYAGELFF. DNA of the CDR3: TGTGCCACCAGTGACACTGACTATGCCGGGGAGCTGTTTTTT.

This clonotype was recorded a few times. In DNA, the CDR3 is TGTGCCAGCCCCGCGGCCGGCACCCTTTTGGGGGCCAACGTCCTGACTTTC. This sequence encodes CASPAAGTLLGANVLTF. V and J are TRBV11-2 and TRBJ2-6; no firm D call. The germline gives CDR1 SGHAT, CDR2 FQNNGV. The V and J ends lost 8 bases and 4 bases respectively, with 21 bases between them. The CDR3 extends over 17 amino acids.

The V call is TRBV27, the J call TRBJ2-2; D may be TRBD2 (5 bases). This CDR3 has 13 amino acids. Germline V gene sequence: CDR1 MNHEY, CDR2 SMNVEV (reference sequence). V lost 9 bases to trimming and J lost 1 base, with 9 bases between them. CDR3 coding DNA: TGTGCCAGTGGACTGATGAACACCGGGGAGCTGTTTTTT. Amino acids: CASGLMNTGELFF.

This clonotype has ten or more counts. This chain links TRBV5-1 with TRBJ2-5, with a weak D call TRBD2 (5 bases). Trimming cost V 0 bases and J 3 bases, with 6 bases left between them. Germline lookup yields CDR1 SGHRS and CDR2 YFSETQ. The CDR3 spans 13 residues. The CDR3 is CASSLVEEETQYF. Written as DNA, the CDR3 is TGCGCCAGCAGCTTGGTGGAGGAAGAGACCCAGTACTTC.